This paragraph covers one TCR beta chain sequence. TCRdb's table, derived via immunoSEQ multiplex PCR, lists solely in-frame clones and lacks some. The data contain approximately 150,000 clones, roughly 83% of them singletons. The CDR3 runs to 14 residues. Germline loops: CDR1 SGDLS, CDR2 YYNGEE. V shed 3 bases, J shed 8 bases, and the junction held 8 bases outside the gene matches. This specimen belongs to a study of blood T cell repertoires in COVID-19. Study-wide context: Samples of COVID-19 (acute and convalescent) were obtained from the United States, Italy and Spain.

Sequenced sample: peripheral blood. The chain has TRBV9 and TRBJ2-1; 7 bases match TRBD2. The TCR was taken from a man aged 60 to 69 with acute or convalescent COVID-19. The CDR3 sequence: CASSAGTTTHEQFF. The CDR3 DNA follows: TGTGCCAGCAGCGCAGGGACTACGACCCATGAGCAGTTCTTC.